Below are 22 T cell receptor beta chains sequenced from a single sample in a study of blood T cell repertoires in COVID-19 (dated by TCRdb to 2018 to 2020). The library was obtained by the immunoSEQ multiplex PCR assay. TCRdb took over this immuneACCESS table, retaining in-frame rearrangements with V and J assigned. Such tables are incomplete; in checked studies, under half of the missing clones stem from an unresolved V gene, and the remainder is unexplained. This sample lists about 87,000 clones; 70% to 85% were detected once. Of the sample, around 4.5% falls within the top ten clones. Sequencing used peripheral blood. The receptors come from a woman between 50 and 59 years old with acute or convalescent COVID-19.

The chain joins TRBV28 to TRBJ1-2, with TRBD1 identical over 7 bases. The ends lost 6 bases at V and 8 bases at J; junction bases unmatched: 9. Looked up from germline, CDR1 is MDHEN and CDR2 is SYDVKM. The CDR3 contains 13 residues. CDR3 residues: CASRPGQPGGYTF. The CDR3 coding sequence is TGTGCCAGCAGGCCGGGACAGCCGGGAGGCTACACCTTC.

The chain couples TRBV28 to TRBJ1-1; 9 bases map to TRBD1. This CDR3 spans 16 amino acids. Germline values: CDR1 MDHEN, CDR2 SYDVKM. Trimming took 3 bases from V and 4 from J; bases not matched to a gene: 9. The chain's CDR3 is CASSLRQGVGGTEAFF. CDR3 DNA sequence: TGTGCCAGCAGTTTGAGACAGGGGGTCGGGGGCACTGAAGCTTTCTTT.

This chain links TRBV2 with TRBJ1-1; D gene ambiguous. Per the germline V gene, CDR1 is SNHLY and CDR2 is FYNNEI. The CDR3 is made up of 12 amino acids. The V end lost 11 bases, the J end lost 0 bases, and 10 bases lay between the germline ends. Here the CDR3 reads CAGQTMNTEAFF. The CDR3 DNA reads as TGTGCCGGCCAAACTATGAACACTGAAGCTTTCTTT.

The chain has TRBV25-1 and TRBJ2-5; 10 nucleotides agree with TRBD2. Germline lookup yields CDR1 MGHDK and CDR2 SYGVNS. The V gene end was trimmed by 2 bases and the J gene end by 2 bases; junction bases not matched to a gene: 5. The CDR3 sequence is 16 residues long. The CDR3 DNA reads TGTGCCAGCAGTGAACCAGCGGGGGGGATACAAGAGACCCAGTACTTC. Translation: CASSEPAGGIQETQYF.

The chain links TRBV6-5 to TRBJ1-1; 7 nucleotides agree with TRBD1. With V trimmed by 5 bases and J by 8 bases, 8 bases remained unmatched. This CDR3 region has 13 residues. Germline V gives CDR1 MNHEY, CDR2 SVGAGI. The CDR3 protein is CASSNLGTDEAFF. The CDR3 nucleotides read TGTGCCAGCAGTAACCTGGGGACAGACGAAGCTTTCTTT.

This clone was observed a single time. As DNA, the CDR3 is TGTGCCAGCAGCTTAGATAGCGTCGCCCGGGGGTATGGCTACACCTTC. It yields the protein CASSLDSVARGYGYTF. The chain joins TRBV7-2 to TRBJ1-2; tentatively, D is TRBD1 (5 bases). Per the germline V gene, CDR1 is SGHTA and CDR2 is FQGNSA. This CDR3 contains 16 residues. V gave up 1 base and J gave up 5 bases, with 17 bases separating them.

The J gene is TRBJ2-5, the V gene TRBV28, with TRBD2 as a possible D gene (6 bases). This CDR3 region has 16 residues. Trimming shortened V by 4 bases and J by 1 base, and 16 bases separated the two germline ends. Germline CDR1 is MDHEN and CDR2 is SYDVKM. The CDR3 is CASSYGGSLAQETQYF. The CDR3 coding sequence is TGTGCCAGCAGTTACGGGGGTAGCTTAGCCCAAGAGACCCAGTACTTC.

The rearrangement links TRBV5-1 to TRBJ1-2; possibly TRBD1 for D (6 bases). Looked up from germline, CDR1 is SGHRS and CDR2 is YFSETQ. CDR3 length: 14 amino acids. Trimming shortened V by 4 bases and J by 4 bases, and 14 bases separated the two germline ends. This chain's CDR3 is CASSPATGIYGYTF. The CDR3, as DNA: TGCGCCAGCAGCCCGGCTACAGGGATCTATGGCTACACCTTC.

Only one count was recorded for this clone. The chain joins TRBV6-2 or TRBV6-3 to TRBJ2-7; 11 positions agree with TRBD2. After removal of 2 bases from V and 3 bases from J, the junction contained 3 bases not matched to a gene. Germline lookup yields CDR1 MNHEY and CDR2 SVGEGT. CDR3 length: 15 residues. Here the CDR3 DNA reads TGTGCCAGCAGTTACGGACTAGCGGGTGTCTACGAGCAGTACTTC. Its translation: CASSYGLAGVYEQYF.

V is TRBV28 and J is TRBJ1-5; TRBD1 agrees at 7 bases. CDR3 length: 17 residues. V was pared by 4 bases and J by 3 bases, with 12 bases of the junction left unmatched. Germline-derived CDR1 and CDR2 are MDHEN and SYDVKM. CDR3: CASSSGSTGQPNQPQHF. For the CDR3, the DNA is TGTGCCAGCAGTTCCGGCTCGACAGGGCAACCCAATCAGCCCCAGCATTTT.

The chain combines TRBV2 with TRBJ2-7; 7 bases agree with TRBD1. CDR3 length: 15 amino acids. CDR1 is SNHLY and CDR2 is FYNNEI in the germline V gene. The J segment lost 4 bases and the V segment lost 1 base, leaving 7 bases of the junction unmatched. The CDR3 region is CASSEETGKLYEQYF. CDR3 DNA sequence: TGTGCCAGCAGTGAAGAGACAGGGAAACTTTACGAGCAGTACTTC. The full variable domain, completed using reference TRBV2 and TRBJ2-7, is EPEVTQTPSHQVTQMGQEVILRCVPISNHLYFYWYRQILGQKVEFLVSFYNNEISEKSEIFDDQFSVERPDGSNFTLKIRSTKLEDSAMYFCASSEETGKLYEQYFGPGTRLTVT.

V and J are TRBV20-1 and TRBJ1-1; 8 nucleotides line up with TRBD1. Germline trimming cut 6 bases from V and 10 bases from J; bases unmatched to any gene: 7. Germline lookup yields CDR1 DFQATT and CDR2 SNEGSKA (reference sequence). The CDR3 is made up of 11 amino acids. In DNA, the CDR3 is TGCAGTGCGCCGAGACAGGGGAGAGCTTTCTTT. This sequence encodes CSAPRQGRAFF.

CDR3 region: CASRRGSLEDTQYF. CDR3 bases: TGTGCCAGCAGAAGGGGGTCCCTGGAAGATACGCAGTATTTT. This chain links TRBV6-5 with TRBJ2-3; a weak D match, TRBD1 (6 bases). The CDR3 contains 14 residues. Germline V gives CDR1 MNHEY, CDR2 SVGAGI. V gave up 6 bases and J gave up 5 bases, with 15 bases separating them.

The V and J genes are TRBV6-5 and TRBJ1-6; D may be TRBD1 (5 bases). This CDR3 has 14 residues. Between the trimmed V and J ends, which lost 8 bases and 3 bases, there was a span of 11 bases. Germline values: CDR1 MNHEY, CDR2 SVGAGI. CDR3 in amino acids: CASETANYNSPLHF. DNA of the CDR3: TGTGCCAGCGAGACAGCCAACTATAATTCACCCCTCCACTTT.

CDR3 sequence: CASSSRDRGYSPLHF. DNA for the CDR3: TGTGCCAGCAGTTCTCGGGACAGGGGTTATTCACCCCTCCACTTT. The chain couples TRBV28 to TRBJ1-6, with 10 bases matching TRBD1. CDR3 size: 15 residues. Germline CDR1 reads MDHEN; CDR2 reads SYDVKM. The ends lost 4 bases at V and 8 bases at J; junction bases unmatched: 5.

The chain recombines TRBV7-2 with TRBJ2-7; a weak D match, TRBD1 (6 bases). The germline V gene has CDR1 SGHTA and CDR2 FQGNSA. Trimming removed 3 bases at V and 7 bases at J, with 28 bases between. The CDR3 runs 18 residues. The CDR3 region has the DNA TGTGCCAGCAGCTTTTCTATCCGGACAGCCGTTACGAATAGGGAGCAGTACTTC. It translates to CASSFSIRTAVTNREQYF.

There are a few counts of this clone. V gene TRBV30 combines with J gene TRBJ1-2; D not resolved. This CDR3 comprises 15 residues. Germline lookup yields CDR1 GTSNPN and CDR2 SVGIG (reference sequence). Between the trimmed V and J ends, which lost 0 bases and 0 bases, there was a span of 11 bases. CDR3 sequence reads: CAWSVAGLANYGYTF. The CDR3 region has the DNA TGTGCCTGGAGTGTAGCCGGTTTAGCTAACTATGGCTACACCTTC.

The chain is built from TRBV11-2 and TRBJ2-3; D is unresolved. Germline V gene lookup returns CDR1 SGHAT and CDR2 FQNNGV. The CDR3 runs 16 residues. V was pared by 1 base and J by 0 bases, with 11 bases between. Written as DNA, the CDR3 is TGTGCCAGCAGCTTAGGCGGCCGCGGTAGCACAGATACGCAGTATTTT. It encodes CASSLGGRGSTDTQYF.

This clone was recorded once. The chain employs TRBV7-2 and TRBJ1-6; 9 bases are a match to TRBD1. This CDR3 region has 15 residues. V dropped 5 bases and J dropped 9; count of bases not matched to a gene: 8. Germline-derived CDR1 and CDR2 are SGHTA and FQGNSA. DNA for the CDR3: TGTGCCAGCAGCCAAGGACAGGGGAAGGGTTCACCCCTCCACTTT. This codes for CASSQGQGKGSPLHF.

The CDR3 nucleotides are TGTGCCAGCAGCCCACAGGCTTCTGGAAACACCATATATTTT. This gives the protein CASSPQASGNTIYF. This rearrangement joins TRBV2 to TRBJ1-3; D is possibly TRBD1 (5 bases). V shed 6 bases and J shed 1 base, with 10 bases lying between them. The germline V gene has CDR1 SNHLY and CDR2 FYNNEI. CDR3 size: 14 residues.

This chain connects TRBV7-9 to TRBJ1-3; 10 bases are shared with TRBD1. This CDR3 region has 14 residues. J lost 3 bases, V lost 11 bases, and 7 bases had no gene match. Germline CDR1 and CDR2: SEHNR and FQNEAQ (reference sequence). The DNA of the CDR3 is TGTGCCGGGGACAGGGGAAAAAGTGGAAACACCATATATTTT. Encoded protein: CAGDRGKSGNTIYF.

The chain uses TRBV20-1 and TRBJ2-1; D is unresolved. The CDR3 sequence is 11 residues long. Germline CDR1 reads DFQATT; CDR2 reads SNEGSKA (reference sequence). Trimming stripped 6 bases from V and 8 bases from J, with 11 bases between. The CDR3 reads CSATGLYEQFF. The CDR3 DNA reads TGCAGTGCGACCGGGTTGTATGAGCAGTTCTTC.